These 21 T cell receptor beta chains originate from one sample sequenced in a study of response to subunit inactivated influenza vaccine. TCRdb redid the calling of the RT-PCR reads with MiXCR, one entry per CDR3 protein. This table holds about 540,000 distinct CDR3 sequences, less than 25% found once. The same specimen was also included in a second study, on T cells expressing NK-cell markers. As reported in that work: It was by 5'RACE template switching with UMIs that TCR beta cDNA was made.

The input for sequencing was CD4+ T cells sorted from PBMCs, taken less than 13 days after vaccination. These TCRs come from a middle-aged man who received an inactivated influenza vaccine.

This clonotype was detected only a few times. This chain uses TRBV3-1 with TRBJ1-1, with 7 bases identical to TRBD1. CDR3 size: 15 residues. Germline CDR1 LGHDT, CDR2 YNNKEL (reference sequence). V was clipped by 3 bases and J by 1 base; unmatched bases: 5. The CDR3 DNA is TGTGCCAGCAGCCAGGGACAGTATTCGAACACTGAAGCTTTCTTT. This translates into CASSQGQYSNTEAFF.

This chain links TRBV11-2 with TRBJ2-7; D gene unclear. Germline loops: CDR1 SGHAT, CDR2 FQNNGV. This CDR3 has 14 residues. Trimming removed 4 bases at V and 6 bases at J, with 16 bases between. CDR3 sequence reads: CASSSLLARFEQYF. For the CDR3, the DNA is TGTGCCAGCAGCTCACTCTTGGCCAGGTTCGAGCAGTACTTC.

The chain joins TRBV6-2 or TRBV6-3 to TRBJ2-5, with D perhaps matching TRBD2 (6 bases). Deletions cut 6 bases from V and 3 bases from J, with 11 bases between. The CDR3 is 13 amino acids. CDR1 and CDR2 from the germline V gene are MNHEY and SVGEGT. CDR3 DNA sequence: TGTGCCAGCAGGCCGCGGGATGAAGAGACCCAGTACTTC. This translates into CASRPRDEETQYF.

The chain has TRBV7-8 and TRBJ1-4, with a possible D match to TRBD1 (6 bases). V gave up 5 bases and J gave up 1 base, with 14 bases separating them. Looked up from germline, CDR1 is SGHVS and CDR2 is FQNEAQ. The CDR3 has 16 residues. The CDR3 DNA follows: TGTGCCAGCAGCCCTACAGGGAGTCGAACTAATGAAAAACTGTTTTTT. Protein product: CASSPTGSRTNEKLFF.

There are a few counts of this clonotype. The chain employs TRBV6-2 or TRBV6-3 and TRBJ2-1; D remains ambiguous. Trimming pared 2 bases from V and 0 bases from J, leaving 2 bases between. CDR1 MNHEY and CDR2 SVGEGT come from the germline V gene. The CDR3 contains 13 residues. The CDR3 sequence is CASSYHSYNEQFF. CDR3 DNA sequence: TGTGCCAGCAGTTACCACTCCTACAATGAGCAGTTCTTC.

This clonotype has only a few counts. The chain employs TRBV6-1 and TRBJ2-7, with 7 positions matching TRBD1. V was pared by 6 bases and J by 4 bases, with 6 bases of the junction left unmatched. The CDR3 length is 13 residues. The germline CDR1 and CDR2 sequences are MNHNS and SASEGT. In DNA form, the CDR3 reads TGTGCCAGCAGGGGGGACAGCACTTACGAGCAGTACTTC. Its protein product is CASRGDSTYEQYF.

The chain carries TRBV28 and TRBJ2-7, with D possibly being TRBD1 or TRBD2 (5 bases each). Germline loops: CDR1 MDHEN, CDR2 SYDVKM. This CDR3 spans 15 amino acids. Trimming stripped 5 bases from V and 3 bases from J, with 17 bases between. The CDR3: CASSPPGRGIYEQYF. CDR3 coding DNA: TGTGCCAGCAGTCCACCGGGACGCGGCATCTACGAGCAGTACTTC.

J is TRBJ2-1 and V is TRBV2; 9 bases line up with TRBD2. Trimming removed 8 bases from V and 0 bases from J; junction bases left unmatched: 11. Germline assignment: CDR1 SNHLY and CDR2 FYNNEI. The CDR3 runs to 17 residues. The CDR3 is CASEGRTSASSYNEQFF. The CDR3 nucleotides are TGTGCCAGCGAGGGGCGGACTAGCGCTAGCTCCTACAATGAGCAGTTCTTC.

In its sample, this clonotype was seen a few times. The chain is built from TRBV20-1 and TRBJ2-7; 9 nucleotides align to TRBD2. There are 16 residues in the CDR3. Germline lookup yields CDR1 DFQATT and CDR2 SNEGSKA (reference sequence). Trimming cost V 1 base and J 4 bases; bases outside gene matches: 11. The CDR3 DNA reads TGCAGTGCTAGAGTAGCGGGGGCCTTATACGGGTACGAGCAGTACTTC. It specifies CSARVAGALYGYEQYF.

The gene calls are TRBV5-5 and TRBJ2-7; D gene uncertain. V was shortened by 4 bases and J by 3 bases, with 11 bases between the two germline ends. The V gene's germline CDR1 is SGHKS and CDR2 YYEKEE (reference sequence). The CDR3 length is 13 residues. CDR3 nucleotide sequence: TGTGCCAGCAGCGTGCATCAGAGCTACGAGCAGTACTTC. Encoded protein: CASSVHQSYEQYF.

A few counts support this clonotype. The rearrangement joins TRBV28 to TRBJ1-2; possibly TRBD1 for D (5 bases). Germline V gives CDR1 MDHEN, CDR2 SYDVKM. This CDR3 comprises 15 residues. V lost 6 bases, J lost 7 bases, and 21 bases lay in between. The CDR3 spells CASRPGGRLGPGYTF. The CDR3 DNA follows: TGTGCCAGCAGGCCGGGGGGACGCCTGGGCCCTGGCTACACCTTC.

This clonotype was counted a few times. CDR3 in DNA: TGCGCCAGCAGTGCGGCCGTGGTCCGAGCCTACGAGCAGTACTTC. Translation gives CASSAAVVRAYEQYF. The genes are TRBV10-2 and TRBJ2-7, with D uncertain. Trimming took 4 bases from V and 2 from J, leaving 15 bases between them. The CDR3 totals 15 residues. Germline V gene data show CDR1 as WSHSY and CDR2 as SAAADI.

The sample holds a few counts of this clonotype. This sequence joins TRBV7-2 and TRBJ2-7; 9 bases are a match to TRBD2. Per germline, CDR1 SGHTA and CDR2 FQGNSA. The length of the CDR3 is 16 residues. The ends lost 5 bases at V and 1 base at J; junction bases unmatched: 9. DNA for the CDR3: TGTGCCAGCAGCCCCCTAGGCGGGAGGGTGTCCTACGAGCAGTACTTC. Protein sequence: CASSPLGGRVSYEQYF.

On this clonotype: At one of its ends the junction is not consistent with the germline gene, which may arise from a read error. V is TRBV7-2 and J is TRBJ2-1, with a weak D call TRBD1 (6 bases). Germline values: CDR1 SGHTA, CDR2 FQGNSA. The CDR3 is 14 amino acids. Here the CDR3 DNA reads TGTGCCAGCAGCTACGGACAGCTTTCCAATGAGCAGCTCTTC. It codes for CASSYGQLSNEQLF.

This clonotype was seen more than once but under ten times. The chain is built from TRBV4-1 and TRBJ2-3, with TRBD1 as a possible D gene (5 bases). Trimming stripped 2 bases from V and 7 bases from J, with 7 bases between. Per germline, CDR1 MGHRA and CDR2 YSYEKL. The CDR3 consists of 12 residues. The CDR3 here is CASSQQGNTQYF. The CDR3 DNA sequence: TGCGCCAGCAGCCAACAGGGCAATACGCAGTATTTT.

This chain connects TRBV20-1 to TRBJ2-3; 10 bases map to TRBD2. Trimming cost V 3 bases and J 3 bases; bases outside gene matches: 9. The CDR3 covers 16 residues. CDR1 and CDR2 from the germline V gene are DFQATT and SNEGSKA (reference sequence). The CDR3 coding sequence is TGCAGTGCTAGGACCCTAGCGGGAGTCGGAACAGATACGCAGTATTTT. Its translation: CSARTLAGVGTDTQYF.

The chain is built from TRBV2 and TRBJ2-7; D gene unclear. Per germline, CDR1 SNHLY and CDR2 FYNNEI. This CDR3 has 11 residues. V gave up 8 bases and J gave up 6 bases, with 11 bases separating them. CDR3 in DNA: TGTGCCAGCCGGATTGGCGGCGAGCAGTACTTC. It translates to CASRIGGEQYF.

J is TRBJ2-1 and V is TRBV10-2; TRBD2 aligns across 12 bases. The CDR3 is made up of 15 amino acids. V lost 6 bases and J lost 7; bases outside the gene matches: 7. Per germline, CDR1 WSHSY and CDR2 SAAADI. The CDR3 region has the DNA TGCGCCAGCAGAGAACTAGCGGGGGGCTGGAATGAGCAGTTCTTC. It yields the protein CASRELAGGWNEQFF.

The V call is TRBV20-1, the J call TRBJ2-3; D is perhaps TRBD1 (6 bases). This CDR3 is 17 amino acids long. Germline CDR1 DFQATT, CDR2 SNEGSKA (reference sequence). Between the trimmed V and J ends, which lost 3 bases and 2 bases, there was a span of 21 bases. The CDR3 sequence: CSARSPDRSRYTDTQYF. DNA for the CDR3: TGCAGTGCTAGGTCCCCTGACAGGTCGAGGTACACAGATACGCAGTATTTT.

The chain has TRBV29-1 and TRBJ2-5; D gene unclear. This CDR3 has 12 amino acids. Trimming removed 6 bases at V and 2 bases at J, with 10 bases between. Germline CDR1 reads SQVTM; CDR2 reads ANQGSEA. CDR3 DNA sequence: TGCAGCGTCAAACTGGGTCAAGAGACCCAGTACTTC. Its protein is CSVKLGQETQYF. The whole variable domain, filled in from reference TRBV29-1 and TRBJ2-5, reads SAVISQKPSRDICQRGTSLTIQCQVDSQVTMMFWYRQQPGQSLTLIATANQGSEATYESGFVIDKFPISRPNLTFSTLTVSNMSPEDSSIYLCSVKLGQETQYFGPGTRLLVL.

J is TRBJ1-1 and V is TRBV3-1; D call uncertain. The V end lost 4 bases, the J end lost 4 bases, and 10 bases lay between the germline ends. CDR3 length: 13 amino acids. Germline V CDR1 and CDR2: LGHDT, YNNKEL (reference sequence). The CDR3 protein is CASSRLGSTEAFF. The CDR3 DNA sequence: TGTGCCAGCAGCCGACTAGGAAGCACTGAAGCTTTCTTT.